This T cell receptor beta chain derives from a study of cytomegalovirus exposure and HLA in healthy donors. Whole-study results and caveats: In presence/absence analyses, roughly uniform sequencing depth across donors was assumed.

The primer mix had 60 Vbeta and 13 Jbeta primers. This table comes from immunoSEQ multiplex PCR, and its TCRdb copy is limited to in-frame clones, with some not included. The data contain about 150,000 clones, 76% of them singletons. As to this clone: Its antigen remains unknown. The same CDR3 also results from other DNA sequences found in this sample.

The sequence came from a male donor in good health and CMV-seronegative. Specimen: PBMCs.

For the CDR3, the DNA is TGTGCCAGCAGCACTCAGGGTAGTGAGCAGTACTTC. Encoded protein: CASSTQGSEQYF. The chain employs TRBV5-4 and TRBJ2-7, with D possibly matching TRBD1 (5 bases). V was shortened by 4 bases and J by 7 bases, with 12 bases between the two germline ends. CDR1 is SGHNT and CDR2 is YYREEE in the germline V gene (reference sequence). This CDR3 comprises 12 residues.